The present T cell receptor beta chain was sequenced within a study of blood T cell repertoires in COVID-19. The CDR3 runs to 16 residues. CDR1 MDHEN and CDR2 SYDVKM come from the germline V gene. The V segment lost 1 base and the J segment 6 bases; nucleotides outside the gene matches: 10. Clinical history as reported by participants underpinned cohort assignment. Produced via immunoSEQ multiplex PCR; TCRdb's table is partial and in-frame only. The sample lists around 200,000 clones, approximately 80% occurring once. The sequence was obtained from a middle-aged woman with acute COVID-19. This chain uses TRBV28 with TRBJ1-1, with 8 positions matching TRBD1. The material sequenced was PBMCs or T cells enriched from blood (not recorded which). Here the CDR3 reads CASSLSGGSMKAEAFF. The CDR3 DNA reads TGTGCCAGCAGTTTATCAGGGGGCTCAATGAAAGCTGAAGCTTTCTTT.